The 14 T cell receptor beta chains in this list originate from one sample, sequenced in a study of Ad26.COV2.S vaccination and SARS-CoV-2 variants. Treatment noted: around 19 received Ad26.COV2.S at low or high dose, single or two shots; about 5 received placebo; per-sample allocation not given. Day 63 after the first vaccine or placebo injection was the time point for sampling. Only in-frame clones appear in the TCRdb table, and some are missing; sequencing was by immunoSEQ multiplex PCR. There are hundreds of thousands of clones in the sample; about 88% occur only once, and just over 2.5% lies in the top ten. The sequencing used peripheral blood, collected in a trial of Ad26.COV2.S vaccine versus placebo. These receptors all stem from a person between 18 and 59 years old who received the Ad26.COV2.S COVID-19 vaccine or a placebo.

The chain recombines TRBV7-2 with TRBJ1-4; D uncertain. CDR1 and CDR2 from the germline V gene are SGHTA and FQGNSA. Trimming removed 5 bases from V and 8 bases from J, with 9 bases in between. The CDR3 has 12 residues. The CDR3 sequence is CASSAPGEKLFF. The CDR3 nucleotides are TGTGCCAGCAGCGCTCCCGGGGAAAAACTGTTTTTT. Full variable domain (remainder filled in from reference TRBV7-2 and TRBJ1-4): GAGVSQSPSNKVTEKGKDVELRCDPISGHTALYWYRQSLGQGLEFLIYFQGNSAPDKSGLPSDRFSAERTGGSVSTLTIQRTQQEDSAVYLCASSAPGEKLFFGSGTQLSVL.

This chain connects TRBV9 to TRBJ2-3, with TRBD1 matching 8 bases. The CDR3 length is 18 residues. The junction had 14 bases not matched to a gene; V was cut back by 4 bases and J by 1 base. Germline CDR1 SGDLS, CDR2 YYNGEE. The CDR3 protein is CASSSSHYGTGGTDTQYF. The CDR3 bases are TGTGCCAGCAGCTCGAGCCATTACGGGACAGGAGGCACAGATACGCAGTATTTT.

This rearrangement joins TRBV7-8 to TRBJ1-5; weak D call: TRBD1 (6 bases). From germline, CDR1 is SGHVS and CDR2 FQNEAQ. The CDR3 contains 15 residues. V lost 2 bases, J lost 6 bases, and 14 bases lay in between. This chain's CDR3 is CASSLSRGAGQPQHF. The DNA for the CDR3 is TGTGCCAGCAGCTTATCAAGGGGGGCCGGTCAGCCCCAGCATTTT. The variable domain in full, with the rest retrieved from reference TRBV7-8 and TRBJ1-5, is GAGVSQSPRYKVAKRGQDVALRCDPISGHVSLFWYQQALGQGPEFLTYFQNEAQLDKSGLPSDRFFAERPEGSVSTLKIQRTQQEDSAVYLCASSLSRGAGQPQHFGDGTRLSIL.

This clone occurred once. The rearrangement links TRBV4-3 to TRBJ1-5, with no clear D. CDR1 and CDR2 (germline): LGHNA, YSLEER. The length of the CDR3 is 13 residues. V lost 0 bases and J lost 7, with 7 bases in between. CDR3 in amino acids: CASSQDRAQPQHF. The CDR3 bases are TGCGCCAGCAGCCAAGATCGGGCCCAGCCCCAGCATTTT.

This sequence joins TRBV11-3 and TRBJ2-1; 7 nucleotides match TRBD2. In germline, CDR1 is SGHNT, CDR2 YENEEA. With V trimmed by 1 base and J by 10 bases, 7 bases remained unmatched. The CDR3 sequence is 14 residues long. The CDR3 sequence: CASSLGRGTTEQFF. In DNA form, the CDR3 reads TGTGCCAGCAGCTTAGGGCGGGGGACGACCGAGCAGTTCTTC.

The CDR3 protein is CASSYKAGVNEQFF. CDR3 DNA sequence: TGTGCCAGCAGTTACAAAGCAGGGGTCAATGAGCAGTTCTTC. The chain joins TRBV6-2 or TRBV6-3 to TRBJ2-1, with D tentatively TRBD1 (6 bases). The ends were cut back, 2 bases at V and 6 bases at J, with 11 bases in the middle. Germline V CDR1 and CDR2: MNHEY, SVGEGT. CDR3 length: 14 amino acids.

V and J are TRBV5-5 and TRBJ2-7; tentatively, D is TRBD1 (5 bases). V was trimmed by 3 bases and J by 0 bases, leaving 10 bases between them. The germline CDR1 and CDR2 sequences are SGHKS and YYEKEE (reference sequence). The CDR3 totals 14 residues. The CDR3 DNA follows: TGTGCCAGCAGCTCCTCACAGGACTCCTACGAGCAGTACGTC. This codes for CASSSSQDSYEQYV.

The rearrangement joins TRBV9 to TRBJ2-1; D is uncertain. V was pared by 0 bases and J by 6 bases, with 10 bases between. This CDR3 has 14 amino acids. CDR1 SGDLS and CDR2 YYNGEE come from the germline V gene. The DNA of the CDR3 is TGTGCCAGCAGCGTAGGTAACACTGCCAATGAGCAGTTCTTC. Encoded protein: CASSVGNTANEQFF.

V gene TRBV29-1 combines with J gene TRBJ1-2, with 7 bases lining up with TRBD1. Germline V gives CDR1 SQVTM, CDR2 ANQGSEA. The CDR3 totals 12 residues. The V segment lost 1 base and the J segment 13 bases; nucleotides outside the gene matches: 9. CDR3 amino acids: CSVEVNRGKVTF. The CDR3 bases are TGCAGCGTTGAAGTCAACAGGGGTAAGGTCACCTTC.

The CDR3 protein is CASALAGASTDTQYF. The CDR3 DNA is TGTGCCAGCGCCCTAGCGGGGGCTAGCACAGATACGCAGTATTTT. This rearrangement joins TRBV28 to TRBJ2-3; 10 bases are shared with TRBD2. Germline loops: CDR1 MDHEN, CDR2 SYDVKM. Trimming cost V 8 bases and J 0 bases; bases outside gene matches: 5. CDR3 length equals 15 residues.

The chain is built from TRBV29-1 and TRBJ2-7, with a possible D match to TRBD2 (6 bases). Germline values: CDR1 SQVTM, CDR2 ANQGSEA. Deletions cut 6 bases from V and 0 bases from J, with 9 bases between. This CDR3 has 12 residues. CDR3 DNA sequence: TGCAGCGTGGGCGGGGACTCCTACGAGCAGTACTTC. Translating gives CSVGGDSYEQYF.

CDR3 in amino acids: CASSSGGHSEQYF. The CDR3 DNA reads TGTGCCAGCAGTTCCGGGGGACACTCCGAGCAGTACTTC. The rearrangement uses TRBV6-6 and TRBJ2-7, with D possibly being TRBD1 or TRBD2 (6 bases each). Germline values: CDR1 MNHNY, CDR2 SVGAGI (reference sequence). V was trimmed by 4 bases and J by 6 bases, leaving 13 bases between them. The CDR3 extends over 13 amino acids.

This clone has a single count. The CDR3 region is CASSHRGRGDEQYV. The DNA of the CDR3 is TGTGCCAGCAGCCACAGGGGACGGGGGGACGAGCAGTACGTC. This rearrangement joins TRBV13 to TRBJ2-7; perhaps D is TRBD1 or TRBD2 (7 bases each). From germline, CDR1 is PRHDT and CDR2 FYEKMQ (reference sequence). V lost 5 bases and J 5 bases, leaving 16 bases between the germline ends. This CDR3 contains 14 residues.

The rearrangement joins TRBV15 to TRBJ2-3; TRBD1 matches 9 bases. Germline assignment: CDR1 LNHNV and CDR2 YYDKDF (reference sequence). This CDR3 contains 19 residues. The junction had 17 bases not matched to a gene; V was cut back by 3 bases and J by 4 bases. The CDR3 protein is CATSSDPSPGTGRSDTQYF. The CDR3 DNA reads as TGTGCCACCAGCAGTGACCCGTCACCCGGGACAGGGCGTTCAGATACGCAGTATTTT.